This T cell receptor beta chain was observed in a study of blood T cell repertoires in COVID-19 (dated by TCRdb to 2020 to 2022). Study-wide context: Samples from collaborators originated in the United States, Italy and Spain and spanned both the acute and convalescent phases of COVID-19. The prospective study material was composed of cDNA or gDNA derived from T cells, B-cell-depleted T cells, or PBMCs. The dataset comprised deeply sampled blood TCRbeta repertoires from subjects exposed to, actively infected with, or recovered from COVID-19. The repertoires were released in a freely available public database intended as a resource for research on the immune response to SARS-CoV-2. The samples were drawn from the first 160 participants of the ongoing ImmuneRACE study and from roughly 1,300 subjects provided by 6 global collaborators. Sample metadata almost always included a de-identified subject ID, COVID-19 status, age in years and sex. Where available, HLA class I and class II types were obtained from metadata supplied by the sample provider rather than from assay-based typing. What the research found in general, with its limitations: The quantity of clinical and demographic metadata differed by source and by participant and was supplied without curation.

Collaborating institutions collected whole blood in K2EDTA tubes following their own protocols. For TCRbeta analysis, collaborators shipped samples as frozen whole blood, isolated PBMCs, or DNA extracted from either of those sample types. TCRbeta CDR3 regions were amplified from genomic DNA by means of the immunoSEQ Assay, a bias-controlled multiplex PCR. Regarding the original processing steps: Nucleated cell counts per sample were estimated from amplification of reference gene primers within the assay. Sequence reads were collapsed and filtered to measure the absolute abundance of every unique TCRbeta CDR3 rearrangement. For each sample, productive Simpson clonality was calculated by taking the square root of Simpson's diversity index across productive rearrangements. The table was pulled from immuneACCESS by TCRdb, which kept in-frame rearrangements only. Such tables lose some clones; where checked, under half of the loss comes from unresolved V genes, and the rest has no known cause. For V, J and clone size, that table is used; D and trimming come from the DNA. The sample includes more than 110,000 clones, with around 81% observed a single time. The top ten clonotypes cover approximately 8% of the sample.

This clone was counted only a few times. The specificity of this receptor is unknown. No qualities accompany the bases; no much larger clone lies one base away. The same CDR3 arises from other DNA sequences in this sample as well. The trim is 2 bases for V and 16 bases for J, with a gap of 15 bases between the germline ends. Taken from cysteine to phenylalanine, the CDR3 has 12 residues. Only the CDR3 part of the read is kept: 36 bases, read in frame from the first base. Per the germline V gene, SNHLY is the CDR1 and FYNNEI is the CDR2. The TCR comes from a human donor in a cohort sampled during active COVID-19. Recombination connected TRBV2 to TRBJ1-3; the D region possibly corresponds to TRBD1 (5 bases align). The sample comprised peripheral blood. The CDR3 loop reads CASSELGRLGYF. In nucleotides, the sequence is TGTGCCAGCAGTGAACTGGGGCGGTTAGGGTATTTT.